This is a list of T cell receptor beta chains from one sample in a study of human T cells and chemical hapten exposure. A single record per CDR3 protein comes from TCRdb applying MiXCR to the RACE reads. The repertoire holds about 110,000 distinct CDR3 sequences, roughly a tenth seen once, with 3.1% in the top ten. Source: whole blood, taken in connection with sensitization to the hapten diphenylcyclopropenone (DPC). These receptor sequences come from a woman aged 40 to 50 with alopecia areata. Some clones in this sample may be carry-over from other donors' samples. Both conserved end residues are part of each CDR3. D genes are given only for firm matches. Some rows mark clone size as missing; the rest say once, few, many or name a class of expanded clone.

j_call clone_size d_call v_call cdr3_nt cdr3_aa
TRBJ1-4 - - TRBV7-2 TGTGCCAGCAGCTTGTCGTCTGAAAAACTGTTTTTT CASSLSSEKLFF
TRBJ2-4 few - TRBV27 TGTGCCAGCAGTTTACTGGGGGCCGGAGCCAAAAACATTCAGTACTTC CASSLLGAGAKNIQYF
TRBJ1-5 - - TRBV7-2 TGTGCCAGCAGCTTATGGCGGGATCAGCCCCAGCATTTT CASSLWRDQPQHF
TRBJ2-7 few TRBD2 TRBV3-1 TGTGCCAGCAGCCAAGGGACTAGCGGCCTGGGTAAGGAGCAGTACTTC CASSQGTSGLGKEQYF
TRBJ1-4 few - TRBV30 TGTGCCTGGAGAGAGGCAGGGAGTGTTGAAAAACTGTTTTTT CAWREAGSVEKLFF
TRBJ1-6 many - TRBV27 TGTGCCAGCAGAGGGGGTGGGAATTCACCCCTCCACTTT CASRGGGNSPLHF
TRBJ1-5 - TRBD1 TRBV7-2 TGTGCCAGCAGCTTAGAGAGAGGGGGCGGGCAGCCCCAGCATTTT CASSLERGGGQPQHF
TRBJ2-5 few - TRBV27 TGTGCCAGCAGTTACCGGACACAAGAGACCCAGTACTTC CASSYRTQETQYF
TRBJ1-1 few - TRBV5-1 TGCGCCAGCAGCTTTAATATAGGCAGCGGAACTGAAGCTTTCTTT CASSFNIGSGTEAFF
TRBJ2-3 - TRBD1 TRBV7-9 TGTGCCAGCAGCTTAGCTTACAGGGGAGCTAGCACAGATACGCAGTATTTT CASSLAYRGASTDTQYF